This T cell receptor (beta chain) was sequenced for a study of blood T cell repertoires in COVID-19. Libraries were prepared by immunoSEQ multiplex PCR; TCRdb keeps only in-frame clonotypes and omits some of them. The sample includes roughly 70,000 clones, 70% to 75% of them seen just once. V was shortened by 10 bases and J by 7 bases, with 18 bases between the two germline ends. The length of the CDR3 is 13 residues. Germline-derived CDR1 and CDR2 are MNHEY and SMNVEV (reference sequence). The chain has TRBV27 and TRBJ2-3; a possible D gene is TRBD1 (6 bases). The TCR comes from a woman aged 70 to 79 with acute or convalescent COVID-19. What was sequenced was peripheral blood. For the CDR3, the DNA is TGTGCCATTATGGGCGCTACAGGGAATACGCAGTATTTT. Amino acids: CAIMGATGNTQYF.